The rows below give T cell receptor beta chains drawn from one sample of a study of long-term antiretroviral therapy in people with HIV. The method was immunoSEQ multiplex PCR; TCRdb's version includes in-frame clones alone and lacks a portion of them. The data contain tens of thousands of clones, roughly four fifths of them singletons. Sequencing was performed on unsorted PBMCs, taken 0.4 years after starting antiretroviral therapy. The receptors were gathered from a man over 45 with HIV. Each CDR3 is given with its conserved first and last residue. The D gene is left open where the match is weak. Size is stated for part of the rows, as once, few or many counts, or as a class when the clone is expanded.

TRBJ1-3,NA,TRBV7-6,NA,CASSLLGVEENTIYF,TGTGCCAGCAGCCTTTTAGGGGTGGAAGAAAACACCATATATTTT
TRBJ2-5,NA,TRBV7-2,NA,CAGREGSQETQYF,TGTGCCGGCAGAGAGGGGAGCCAAGAGACCCAGTACTTC
TRBJ1-1,NA,TRBV5-4,NA,CASSPGLVRAEAFF,TGTGCCAGCAGCCCGGGACTGGTGAGGGCTGAAGCTTTCTTT
TRBJ1-2,NA,TRBV7-2,NA,CASSTTAYGYTF,TGTGCCAGCAGCACCACGGCCTATGGCTACACCTTC
TRBJ1-5,NA,TRBV7-3,NA,CASSLVESQPQHF,TGTGCCAGCAGCTTGGTCGAATCTCAGCCCCAGCATTTT
TRBJ1-2,NA,TRBV30,few,CAWSVQGLWYGYTF,TGTGCCTGGAGTGTTCAGGGCCTTTGGTATGGCTACACCTTC
TRBJ1-1,TRBD1,TRBV7-2,NA,CASSFDRGTEAFF,TGTGCCAGCAGCTTCGACAGGGGCACTGAAGCTTTCTTT
TRBJ2-3,NA,TRBV7-3,NA,CASSLLGPTDTQYF,TGTGCCAGCAGCTTATTAGGCCCCACAGATACGCAGTATTTT
TRBJ2-5,NA,TRBV5-1,NA,CASSPEQETQYF,TGCGCCAGCAGCCCTGAGCAAGAGACCCAGTACTTC
TRBJ2-7,TRBD1,TRBV11-1,few,CASNPGQGFYEQYF,TGTGCCAGCAACCCGGGACAGGGGTTTTACGAGCAGTACTTC
TRBJ1-2,NA,TRBV6-1,NA,CASSEAGNYGYTF,TGTGCCAGCAGTGAAGCCGGGAACTATGGCTACACCTTC
TRBJ2-1,NA,TRBV9,NA,CASSQPGGPYNEQFF,TGTGCCAGCAGCCAACCGGGGGGCCCCTACAATGAGCAGTTCTTC
TRBJ2-3,NA,TRBV6-5,NA,CASTQGFQSTDTQYF,TGTGCCAGCACTCAGGGGTTCCAGTCCACAGATACGCAGTATTTT
TRBJ1-6,NA,TRBV7-2,NA,CASRSAGSYNSPLHF,TGTGCCAGCAGAAGTGCCGGCTCCTATAATTCACCCCTCCACTTT
TRBJ2-5,NA,TRBV5-1,NA,CASSSGRGGQETQYF,TGCGCCAGCAGCTCGGGACGAGGGGGGCAAGAGACCCAGTACTTC
TRBJ1-2,NA,TRBV27,NA,CASSFPSGYGYTF,TGTGCCAGCAGTTTCCCATCAGGCTATGGCTACACCTTC
TRBJ2-7,NA,TRBV6-5,NA,CASRGTLTYEQYF,TGTGCCAGCAGGGGGACGTTAACCTACGAGCAGTACTTC
TRBJ1-1,NA,TRBV28,few,CASSLSGNTEAFF,TGTGCCAGCAGTTTATCTGGGAACACTGAAGCTTTCTTT
TRBJ2-5,NA,TRBV7-9,NA,CASSLSGHQETQYF,TGTGCCAGCAGCTTGTCCGGACACCAAGAGACCCAGTACTTC
TRBJ2-3,NA,TRBV29-1,NA,CSVERAGAPTDTQYF,TGCAGCGTTGAAAGGGCGGGGGCACCCACAGATACGCAGTATTTT
TRBJ1-5,NA,TRBV5-1,NA,CASSLGGSNQPQHF,TGCGCCAGCAGCTTGGGCGGTAGCAATCAGCCCCAGCATTTT
TRBJ2-2,NA,TRBV30,few,CAWSRGVPNTGELFF,TGTGCCTGGAGTAGGGGGGTGCCGAACACCGGGGAGCTGTTTTTT
TRBJ1-6,NA,TRBV6-5,NA,CASSYSAFRSPLHF,TGTGCCAGCAGTTACTCGGCGTTCAGATCACCCCTCCACTTT
TRBJ1-4,NA,TRBV4-2,NA,CASSQGGHNEKLFF,TGTGCCAGCAGCCAAGGGGGGCATAATGAAAAACTGTTTTTT
TRBJ2-7,NA,TRBV6-6,NA,CASSYQENYEQYF,TGTGCCAGCAGTTACCAGGAAAACTACGAGCAGTACTTC
TRBJ2-7,NA,TRBV2,NA,CASSERRNSYEQYF,TGTGCCAGCAGTGAAAGAAGGAACTCCTACGAGCAGTACTTC
TRBJ2-7,NA,TRBV5-1,once,CASSLAGTDYWEQYF,TGCGCCAGCAGCTTGGCCGGGACTGACTATTGGGAGCAGTACTTC
TRBJ1-6,NA,TRBV11-2,NA,CASSDTGRALHF,TGTGCCAGCAGCGATACCGGAAGGGCCCTCCACTTT
TRBJ1-1,NA,TRBV29-1,once,CSVGQVGTEAFF,TGCAGCGTTGGGCAGGTTGGCACTGAAGCTTTCTTT
TRBJ1-1,NA,TRBV2,NA,CASSEEGGETEAFF,TGTGCCAGCAGTGAAGAGGGGGGCGAAACTGAAGCTTTCTTT
TRBJ1-5,NA,TRBV7-9,NA,CASSLQGNQPQHF,TGTGCCAGCAGCTTACAGGGCAATCAGCCCCAGCATTTT
TRBJ1-1,TRBD1,TRBV11-1,NA,CASSFVPWGQGSEAFF,TGTGCCAGCAGCTTTGTTCCCTGGGGACAGGGTTCTGAAGCTTTCTTT
TRBJ2-2,NA,TRBV9,NA,CASSVKEWGTGELFF,TGTGCCAGCAGCGTAAAAGAGTGGGGGACCGGGGAGCTGTTTTTT
TRBJ2-5,TRBD2,TRBV6-5,NA,CAVLPAGGQTQYF,TGTGCTGTTCTACCCGCGGGGGGGCAGACCCAGTACTTC
TRBJ1-2,NA,TRBV6-5,NA,CASSYSVDSDGYTF,TGTGCCAGCAGTTACTCGGTGGACAGCGATGGCTACACCTTC
TRBJ1-2,NA,TRBV2,NA,CASSVRGHGHYGYTF,TGTGCCAGCAGTGTAAGAGGACACGGACACTATGGCTACACCTTC
TRBJ1-2,TRBD1,TRBV6-6,once,CAIPGQGNGYTF,TGTGCCATCCCGGGACAGGGCAATGGCTACACCTTC
TRBJ1-2,TRBD1,TRBV6-5,few,CASSYTTTGGYGYTF,TGTGCCAGCAGCTATACAACGACAGGGGGCTATGGCTACACCTTC
TRBJ2-3,TRBD2,TRBV10-3,NA,CAISEAGGHGDTQYF,TGTGCCATCAGTGAAGCGGGGGGCCACGGAGATACGCAGTATTTT
TRBJ2-7,TRBD2,TRBV9,NA,CASSLSGGNEQYF,TGTGCCAGCAGCCTAAGCGGGGGGAACGAGCAGTACTTC
TRBJ2-2,TRBD1,TRBV5-4,NA,CATLKGGTGYTGELFF,TGTGCCACCTTAAAGGGGGGGACAGGGTACACCGGGGAGCTGTTTTTT
TRBJ2-3,NA,TRBV7-2,NA,CASSPDYLSTDTQYF,TGTGCCAGCAGCCCGGACTACCTTTCCACAGATACGCAGTATTTT
TRBJ1-1,NA,TRBV18,few,CASSARNTEAFF,TGTGCCAGCTCCGCCAGGAACACTGAAGCTTTCTTT
TRBJ2-2,TRBD1,TRBV5-6,once,CASSLGDRNTGELFF,TGTGCCAGCAGCTTGGGGGACAGGAACACCGGGGAGCTGTTTTTT
TRBJ1-1,TRBD1,TRBV5-4,NA,CASSSTPLGQGMNTEAFF,TGTGCCAGCAGCTCGACGCCGCTCGGACAGGGCATGAACACTGAAGCTTTCTTT
TRBJ1-1,TRBD1,TRBV6-1,NA,CASSGRLGQGASNTEAFF,TGTGCCAGCAGTGGTCGGTTAGGACAGGGGGCGTCGAACACTGAAGCTTTCTTT
TRBJ2-3,TRBD2,TRBV15,few,CATSRGPSGGTDTQYF,TGTGCCACCAGCAGGGGACCTAGCGGGGGGACAGATACGCAGTATTTT
TRBJ1-6,NA,TRBV6-5,few,CASSPVRKDSPLHF,TGTGCCAGCAGCCCCGTCCGCAAGGATTCACCCCTCCACTTT
TRBJ1-1,NA,TRBV7-6,NA,CASSLNSLNTEAFF,TGTGCCAGCAGCTTAAACAGCCTGAACACTGAAGCTTTCTTT
TRBJ2-7,TRBD2,TRBV7-2,NA,CASSLDDGGGYEQYF,TGTGCCAGCAGCTTAGATGACGGGGGGGGCTACGAGCAGTACTTC
TRBJ2-3,NA,TRBV28,NA,CASSSPEGMDTQYF,TGTGCCAGCAGTTCGCCTGAGGGGATGGATACGCAGTATTTT
TRBJ1-3,NA,TRBV19,NA,CASSQGRTSYSGNTIYF,TGTGCCAGTTCGCAGGGACGAACTAGCTACTCTGGAAACACCATATATTTT
TRBJ2-7,TRBD2,TRBV7-8,NA,CASSLASSGDRSYEQYF,TGTGCCAGCAGCTTAGCGTCTAGCGGGGACCGCTCCTACGAGCAGTACTTC
TRBJ2-3,NA,TRBV28,NA,CATRRGDLYTDTQYF,TGTGCCACCCGGAGAGGGGACCTTTACACAGATACGCAGTATTTT
TRBJ2-1,NA,TRBV7-9,NA,CASSRTDNEQFF,TGTGCCAGCAGCCGGACTGACAATGAGCAGTTCTTC